This paragraph covers one T cell receptor (beta chain) sequence. This sample stems from a study of control samples from healthy donors and cancer patients. Germline CDR1 and CDR2: SGHAT and FQNNGV. V lost 5 bases to trimming and J lost 0 bases, with 13 bases between them. CDR3 length: 15 residues. Libraries were prepared by immunoSEQ multiplex PCR; TCRdb keeps only in-frame clonotypes and omits some of them. The table has about 22,000 clones, 65% to 90% seen once; the top ten hold 27%. The TCR sequence derives from a man aged 55 to 70 with head and neck cancer. This chain links TRBV11-2 with TRBJ1-1; no clear D gene. Material: PBMCs. In DNA form, the CDR3 reads TGTGCCAGCAGCCTACTCTTGGATCTGAACACTGAAGCTTTCTTT. It translates to CASSLLLDLNTEAFF.